This is a list of T cell receptor beta chains from one sample in a study of a mutant IDH1 vaccine in newly diagnosed glioma. The repertoire was sequenced with immunoSEQ multiplex PCR; TCRdb's copy has only in-frame clones and lacks some. The repertoire holds around 87,000 clones, with about 80% as singletons. The sample consisted of PBMCs, taken from a glioma patient treated with radiotherapy, temozolomide or both. The receptors shown here come from a woman aged 50 to 60 with glioma. Each CDR3 is given without its conserved first and last residue.

v_call,j_call,cdr3_aa
TRBV7-2,TRBJ1-1,ASSSAVGTEAF
TRBV30,TRBJ1-5,AWSGWGSNQPQH
TRBV9,TRBJ2-3,ASSSFPGNTQY
TRBV25-1,TRBJ1-2,ASSEGTGISYGYT
TRBV5-4,TRBJ1-1,ASSLAAGGNTEAF
TRBV19,TRBJ2-1,ASSIPAGGRNEQF
TRBV7-9,TRBJ1-6,ASSFRDRYNSPLH
TRBV5-1,TRBJ1-2,ASSSSGNYGYT
TRBV2,TRBJ1-2,ASSETTVPGYT
TRBV11-2,TRBJ1-1,ASSLDRMDTEAF
TRBV10-3,TRBJ2-5,AISGGAQETQY